This section outlines one T cell receptor beta chain sequence together with its context. The study ran its PCR with 60 Vbeta and 13 Jbeta primers. Profiled with immunoSEQ multiplex PCR; TCRdb holds only in-frame clones, not every one. This table holds 120,000 to 150,000 clones, 75% to 85% found once. Germline V gives CDR1 GTSNPN, CDR2 SVGIG (reference sequence). V was trimmed by 8 bases and J by 4 bases, leaving 17 bases between them. This CDR3 contains 14 residues. This specimen belongs to a study of cytomegalovirus exposure and HLA in healthy donors. On the study more broadly: Sequencing of some 190 million T cells in an earlier analysis found around 120 million unique TCR beta sequences.

This chain uses TRBV30 with TRBJ2-2; the D gene is possibly TRBD2 (7 bases). Sequenced sample: PBMCs. The clonotype originates from a female donor in good health and CMV-seronegative. The CDR3: CAGGGDRGTGELFF. CDR3 in DNA: TGTGCCGGAGGGGGGGACCGGGGCACCGGGGAGCTGTTTTTT.